This record covers a single TCR beta chain. This clonotype appeared a single time. Its antigen is unknown. No much larger clone exists at a distance of one base, and base qualities are not known. One read is thin evidence. The data are from a study of healthy donors' naive CD4 and CD8 T cells (dated by TCRdb to the mid-2010s). With regard to the full study: Donors were chosen to span three age groups (20-25, 40-50 and 60-70 years, roughly 6 each), with mean age around 44 and half female. To examine how TCR variation is linked to lineage commitment, the study sequenced rearranged TCR alpha and beta chains from naive CD4+ and CD8+ T cells. For TCR alpha, a new primer set was designed to cover all functional IMGT alpha gene variants, and the remainder of the protocol was kept the same as the beta-chain workflow. Donors were HLA-typed by sequencing at HLA-A, -B, -C, -DRB1, -DQB1 and -DPB1 using the SBTexcellerator protocol, an ABI3130xl analyzer and SBTengine software. Peripheral blood mononuclear cells were obtained from some 17 unrelated, healthy individuals. What the study reported, not specific to this receptor: Reportedly, most V and J gene segments showed bias between naive CD4+ and CD8+ cells, and this bias held consistently across donors regardless of HLA genotype. Possible repertoire bias from homeostatic proliferation of naive T cells was not directly addressed. Because the alpha and beta chains were sequenced in bulk, pairing them was not possible, and so effects of the combined chains went unevaluated. Taken together, V genes, J genes and CDR3 charge appeared to account for roughly 13% of the variance in CD4/CD8 propensity, mostly acting in an additive way. In both chains, CD4+ lineage was associated with a positively charged CDR3 and CD8+ lineage with a negatively charged CDR3.

These reads were obtained on a 454 GS FLX Titanium. A previously published linear amplification protocol was used to construct TCR libraries from around 500 ng of total RNA. The sequencing itself ran on the Roche/454 Genome Sequencer using Titanium chemistry. As for how the authors treated the data: From about five of the healthy donors, a total of about 80,000 rearranged TCR alpha transcripts were sequenced. Duplicate transcripts were dropped, and unique TCR clonotypes were identified by the CDR3 junction according to IMGT nomenclature. In R 2.13.0, logistic regression modeled CD4 versus CD8 status on V and J genes, adjusting for donor effects, with Bonferroni correction for multiple testing. TCRdb trimmed public reads at Q25 via fastp, called clones via MiXCR and kept in-frame beta chains. Each CDR3 protein gets just one entry, which takes the most common genes and DNA from the rows behind it. In this record, the V and J calls reflect TCRdb's handling and not the investigators' own analysis. Across this sample there are roughly 200,000 distinct CDR3 sequences, with over 60% seen only once. The top ten hold less than 2.5% of the sample.

Unmatched junction bases come to 6, with V trimmed by 5 bases and J by 3 bases. There are 16 amino acids in the CDR3, from cysteine to phenylalanine inclusive. Only the CDR3 DNA stays, 48 bases, in frame from base 1. The germline V gene (reference sequence) provides CDR1 MNHEY and CDR2 SMNVEV. Cells with a CD4+CD8-CD45RO-CD45RA+ profile were isolated by FACS and defined as naive CD4+ T cells, and those with a CD8+CD4-CD45RA+CD27bright profile were defined as naive CD8+ T cells. The antibodies used for sorting targeted CD4 (RPA-T4), CD8 (SK1), CD27 (O323), CD45RA (HI100) and CD45RO (UCHL1). The sequence is built from TRBV27 and TRBJ1-6, and 8 bases in between align with TRBD1. The material sequenced was naive CD4+ and CD8+ T cells sorted from blood, pooled from several donors. According to the study, the label for this sample's cell subset or site signals: FACS-sorted naive CD4+ (CD45RO-CD45RA+) and naive CD8+ (CD45RA+CD27bright) T cells. The clonotype comes from a pool of human donors in good health; the sample pools cells from several healthy donors. CDR3 region: CASSQDREGYNSPLHF. The DNA is as follows: TGTGCCAGCAGTCAGGACAGGGAGGGCTATAATTCACCCCTCCACTTT.